This is a list of T cell receptor beta chains from one sample in a study of blood T cell repertoires in COVID-19. This table comes from immunoSEQ multiplex PCR, and its TCRdb copy is limited to in-frame clones, with some not included. The table includes some 180,000 clones, roughly 87% detected once. The sequenced sample was peripheral blood. These receptors originate from a man aged 55 to 69 with active or convalescent COVID-19. Each CDR3 is given with its conserved first and last residue. The order of the fields is CDR3 DNA, CDR3 protein, J gene, V gene, clone size, D gene. A D gene is named only where the DNA matches it firmly. Only part of the rows carry a size: once, few, many, or a class if the clone is expanded.

TGTGCCAGTAGTAGAGGGCCTGGAAACACCATATATTTT	CASSRGPGNTIYF	TRBJ1-3	TRBV19	NA	NA
TGTGCCAGTAGTATAGATCAGGGGACAGGGGCGTACTTC	CASSIDQGTGAYF	TRBJ1-2	TRBV19	NA	TRBD1
TGCGCCAGCAAGTCGACAGGGCTGACCGGGGAGCTGTTTTTT	CASKSTGLTGELFF	TRBJ2-2	TRBV5-1	NA	TRBD1
TGTGCCAGCAGCTTAGTGGGCGGGGCCAACGTCCTGACTTTC	CASSLVGGANVLTF	TRBJ2-6	TRBV7-9	NA	NA
TGTGCCAGTTCCCGACAGGGCAGCTCAAGCATTCAGTACTTC	CASSRQGSSSIQYF	TRBJ2-4	TRBV19	NA	TRBD1
TGTGCCAGCAGCCGTATGAATCAGCCCCAGCATTTT	CASSRMNQPQHF	TRBJ1-5	TRBV12-3/TRBV12-4	NA	NA
TGCGCCAGCAGCCCTGGCCACGGGGTCGGGAATCAGCCCCAGCATTTT	CASSPGHGVGNQPQHF	TRBJ1-5	TRBV5-1	NA	NA
TGTGCCTGGTATCGGGGTCCCGCCTATGGCTACACCTTC	CAWYRGPAYGYTF	TRBJ1-2	TRBV30	NA	NA
TGTGCCAGCAGCGTCTTAGCGGGGTACACAGATACGCAGTATTTT	CASSVLAGYTDTQYF	TRBJ2-3	TRBV9	NA	TRBD2
TGTGCCAGCAGTTCGCTCTATTCTGCCTATGGCTACACCTTC	CASSSLYSAYGYTF	TRBJ1-2	TRBV27	NA	NA
TGTGCCAGCAAGAGAAACGAGTACAATGAGCAGTTCTTC	CASKRNEYNEQFF	TRBJ2-1	TRBV27	NA	NA
TGTGCCAGCAGCTTGTCGCGGGGGGGTAGCACAGATACGCAGTATTTT	CASSLSRGGSTDTQYF	TRBJ2-3	TRBV5-4	NA	TRBD2
TGTGCCAGCAGTACTGACCCGGGAGACGGCTACACCTTC	CASSTDPGDGYTF	TRBJ1-2	TRBV6-5	once	NA
TGTGCCAGCAGTGGACAGGGAAATGAAAAACTGTTTTTT	CASSGQGNEKLFF	TRBJ1-4	TRBV2	once	TRBD1
TGTGCCAGCAGCTTAGGGGCGGGACTAGCGGGGATCCCAGATACGCAGTATTTT	CASSLGAGLAGIPDTQYF	TRBJ2-3	TRBV7-9	NA	TRBD2
TGTGCCAGCAGCGGAGACAGGGACAATCAGCCCCAGCATTTT	CASSGDRDNQPQHF	TRBJ1-5	TRBV7-9	NA	TRBD1
TGTGCCAGCAGTGGAGTCGCTGGGGCCAACGTCCTGACTTTC	CASSGVAGANVLTF	TRBJ2-6	TRBV2	NA	NA
TGTGCCAGCAGGCCCGGGACTAGCGGGGGGATCACCGGGGAGCTGTTTTTT	CASRPGTSGGITGELFF	TRBJ2-2	TRBV5-4	NA	TRBD2
TGTGCCAGCGGCCAAAGCTCCTATAATTCACCCCTCCACTTT	CASGQSSYNSPLHF	TRBJ1-6	TRBV7-2	NA	NA
TGTGCCAGCAGCTTGTACGCGGGGGGGCCCTACAATGAGCAGTTCTTC	CASSLYAGGPYNEQFF	TRBJ2-1	TRBV5-6	NA	TRBD2
TGTGCCAGCAGTTTGCTGGGACAGGGGTCATACGAGCAGTACTTC	CASSLLGQGSYEQYF	TRBJ2-7	TRBV27	NA	TRBD1
TGTGCCAGCAGTGAAGACCAGCAGGGGGCCTTTTATGGCTACACCTTC	CASSEDQQGAFYGYTF	TRBJ1-2	TRBV2	NA	TRBD1
TGTGCCAGCAGTTCTACAGGGTCGGGGGAGACCCAGTACTTC	CASSSTGSGETQYF	TRBJ2-5	TRBV14	NA	NA
TGTGCCAGCAGTCGACAGGGAGTGGGCTACACCTTC	CASSRQGVGYTF	TRBJ1-2	TRBV6-5	NA	TRBD1
TGTGCCAGCAGGGCCCTAGCGGCCTACAATGAGCAGTTCTTC	CASRALAAYNEQFF	TRBJ2-1	TRBV6-5	NA	TRBD2
TGTGCTAGTGGAGCCGGGGGGTACGAGCAGTACTTC	CASGAGGYEQYF	TRBJ2-7	TRBV12-5	NA	TRBD2
TGTGCCACCAGCAGAGACCGGAACACTGAAGCTTTCTTT	CATSRDRNTEAFF	TRBJ1-1	TRBV15	NA	NA
TGTGCCAGCACAGGTGCGGGGAATAATCAAGAGACCCAGTACTTC	CASTGAGNNQETQYF	TRBJ2-5	TRBV2	few	NA
TGTGCCTCACAAGGGACTCCCTTTATAGGGGAGCTGTTTTTT	CASQGTPFIGELFF	TRBJ2-2	TRBV11-2	NA	NA
TGTGCCAGCAGCTTAGATAAAAACACTGAAGCTTTCTTT	CASSLDKNTEAFF	TRBJ1-1	TRBV11-2	NA	NA
TGCGCCAGCAGCCTTAGTAGCAGTACTAACTATGGCTACACCTTC	CASSLSSSTNYGYTF	TRBJ1-2	TRBV4-1	NA	NA
TGTGCCAGCAGCTTAGTCGGGGACAGGGGCTCCGAGCAGTACTTC	CASSLVGDRGSEQYF	TRBJ2-7	TRBV7-2	NA	TRBD1
TGCGCCAGCAGCCCGGGACTAAGGAATGGGGGTGAGCAGTTCTTC	CASSPGLRNGGEQFF	TRBJ2-1	TRBV5-1	NA	TRBD2
TGTGCCAGCAGTCCCCGGGGACAGGGGTTCGACGAGCAGTACTTC	CASSPRGQGFDEQYF	TRBJ2-7	TRBV2	NA	TRBD1
TGCGCCAGCAGCCCGACGACGGGAGGTGGAAACACCATATATTTT	CASSPTTGGGNTIYF	TRBJ1-3	TRBV4-1	few	NA
TGTGCCAGCAGCTTGGACAGGGTAGACCAGCCCCAGCATTTT	CASSLDRVDQPQHF	TRBJ1-5	TRBV5-6	NA	NA
TGTGCCAGCAGCGTAGTGGGGGCGAACCTGGCGGGAGCTTTCTTT	CASSVVGANLAGAFF	TRBJ1-1	TRBV9	NA	NA
TGTGCCAGCAGCTTTGGCAGGAACCAAGAGACCCAGTACTTC	CASSFGRNQETQYF	TRBJ2-5	TRBV5-4	NA	NA
TGCGCCAGCAGCTTGGGTGGCAGGGCCACAGATACGCAGTATTTT	CASSLGGRATDTQYF	TRBJ2-3	TRBV5-1	NA	NA
TGCGCCAGCAGCCTTACTTTGACAGGACCCTCTGGAAACACCATATATTTT	CASSLTLTGPSGNTIYF	TRBJ1-3	TRBV4-1	NA	NA
TGTGCCAGCACCCTCCGGGGTCCCGTTAATTCACCCCTCCACTTT	CASTLRGPVNSPLHF	TRBJ1-6	TRBV2	NA	NA
TGCGCCAGCAGCTTGGGTGTTTCTACTAGCACAGATACGCAGTATTTT	CASSLGVSTSTDTQYF	TRBJ2-3	TRBV5-1	NA	NA
TGCAGCGTTGTAGGTCAGGGGCCAGTCACCTACGAGCAGTACTTC	CSVVGQGPVTYEQYF	TRBJ2-7	TRBV29-1	NA	NA
TGTGCCAGCAGCTTCCAGCGGGGGGTAGAGACCCAGTACTTC	CASSFQRGVETQYF	TRBJ2-5	TRBV7-2	NA	TRBD2
TGCAGCGTCGTAAACCGGGACAGGGCGGGCTACACCTTC	CSVVNRDRAGYTF	TRBJ1-2	TRBV29-1	NA	TRBD1
TGTGCCAGCAGCCCGACTGGGACAGGGGGTGAAAAACTGTTTTTT	CASSPTGTGGEKLFF	TRBJ1-4	TRBV7-9	NA	TRBD1
TGTGCCAGCAGTGCAGGGAATAATCAGCCCCAGCATTTT	CASSAGNNQPQHF	TRBJ1-5	TRBV2	NA	NA
TGTGCCAGCAGCGGACAGGGGGGTGAGACCCAGTACTTC	CASSGQGGETQYF	TRBJ2-5	TRBV7-3	few	TRBD1
TGCGCCAGCCAAGACAGAAGCAACACCATATATTTT	CASQDRSNTIYF	TRBJ1-3	TRBV5-1	NA	NA
TGCGCCAGCAGCCAACAGGGCACAGATACGCAGTATTTT	CASSQQGTDTQYF	TRBJ2-3	TRBV4-1	NA	NA
TGTGCCAGCAGTACCTCTCCAGGGGACTATGGCTACACCTTC	CASSTSPGDYGYTF	TRBJ1-2	TRBV27	NA	NA